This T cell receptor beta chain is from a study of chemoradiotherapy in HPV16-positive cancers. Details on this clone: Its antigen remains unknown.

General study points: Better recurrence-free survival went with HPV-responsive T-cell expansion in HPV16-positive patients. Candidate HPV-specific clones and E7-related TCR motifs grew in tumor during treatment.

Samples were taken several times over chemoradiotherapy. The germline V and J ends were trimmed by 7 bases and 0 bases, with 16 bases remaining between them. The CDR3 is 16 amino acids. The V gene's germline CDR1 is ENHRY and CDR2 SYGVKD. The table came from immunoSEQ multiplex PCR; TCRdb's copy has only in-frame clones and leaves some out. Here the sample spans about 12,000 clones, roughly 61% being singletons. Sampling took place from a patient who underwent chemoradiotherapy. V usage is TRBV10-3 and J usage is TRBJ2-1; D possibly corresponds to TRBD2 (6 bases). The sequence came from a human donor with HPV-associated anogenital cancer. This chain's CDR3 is CAINKGAGGSYNEQFF. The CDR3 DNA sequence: TGTGCCATCAACAAGGGAGCGGGTGGCTCCTACAATGAGCAGTTCTTC.